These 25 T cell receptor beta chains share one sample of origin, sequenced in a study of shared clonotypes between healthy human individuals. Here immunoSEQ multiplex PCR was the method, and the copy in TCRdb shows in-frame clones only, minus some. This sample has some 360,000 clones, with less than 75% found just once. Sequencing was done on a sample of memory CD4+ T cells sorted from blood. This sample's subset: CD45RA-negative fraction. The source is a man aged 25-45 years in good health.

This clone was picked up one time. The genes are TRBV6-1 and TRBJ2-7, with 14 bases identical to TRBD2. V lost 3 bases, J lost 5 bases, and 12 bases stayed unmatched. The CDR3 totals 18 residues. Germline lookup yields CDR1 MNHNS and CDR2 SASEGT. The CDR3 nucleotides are TGTGCCAGCAGTGAGAGCCGACTAGCGGGAGGGAGGGGGGACGAGCAGTACTTC. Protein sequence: CASSESRLAGGRGDEQYF.

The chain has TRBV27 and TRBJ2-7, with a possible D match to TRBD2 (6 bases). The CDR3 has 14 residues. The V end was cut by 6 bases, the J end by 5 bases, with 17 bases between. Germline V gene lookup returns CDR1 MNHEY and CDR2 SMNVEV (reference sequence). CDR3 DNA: TGTGCCAGCAGGCGGACGGGACTCCACCACGAGCAGTACTTC. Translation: CASRRTGLHHEQYF.

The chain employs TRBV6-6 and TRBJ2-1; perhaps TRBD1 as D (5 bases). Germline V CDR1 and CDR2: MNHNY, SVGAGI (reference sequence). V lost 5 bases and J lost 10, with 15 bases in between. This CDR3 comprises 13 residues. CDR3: CASSPRQGYEQFF. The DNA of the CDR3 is TGTGCCAGCAGTCCTCGGCAGGGTTACGAGCAGTTCTTC.

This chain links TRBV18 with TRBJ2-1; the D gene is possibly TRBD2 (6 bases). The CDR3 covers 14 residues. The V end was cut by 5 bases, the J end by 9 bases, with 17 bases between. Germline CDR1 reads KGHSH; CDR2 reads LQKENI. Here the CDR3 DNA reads TGTGCCAGCTCATCAGCATGGGGGGAAACTGAGCAGTTCTTC. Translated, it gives CASSSAWGETEQFF.

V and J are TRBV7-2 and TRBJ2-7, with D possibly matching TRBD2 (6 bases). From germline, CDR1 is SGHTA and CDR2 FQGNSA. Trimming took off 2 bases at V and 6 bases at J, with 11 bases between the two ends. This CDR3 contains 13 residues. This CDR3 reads CASSLRQEGEQYF. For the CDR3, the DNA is TGTGCCAGCAGCTTAAGGCAGGAGGGCGAGCAGTACTTC.

This CDR3 is CASSVWAGGGDTQYF. CDR3 in DNA: TGTGCCAGCAGCGTCTGGGCGGGAGGGGGAGATACGCAGTATTTT. The J gene is TRBJ2-3, the V gene TRBV7-2; 9 positions match TRBD2. Looked up from germline, CDR1 is SGHTA and CDR2 is FQGNSA. Germline trimming cut 5 bases from V and 5 bases from J; bases unmatched to any gene: 8. The CDR3 length is 15 residues. The full variable domain, with the rest looked up from reference TRBV7-2 and TRBJ2-3, is GAGVSQSPSNKVTEKGKDVELRCDPISGHTALYWYRQSLGQGLEFLIYFQGNSAPDKSGLPSDRFSAERTGGSVSTLTIQRTQQEDSAVYLCASSVWAGGGDTQYFGPGTRLTVL.

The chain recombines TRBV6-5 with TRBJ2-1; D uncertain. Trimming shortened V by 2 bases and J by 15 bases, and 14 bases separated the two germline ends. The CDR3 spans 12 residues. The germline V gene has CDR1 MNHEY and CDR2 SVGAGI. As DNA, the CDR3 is TGTGCCAGCAGTTACACGACCCTAGGCCTGTTCTTC. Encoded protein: CASSYTTLGLFF.

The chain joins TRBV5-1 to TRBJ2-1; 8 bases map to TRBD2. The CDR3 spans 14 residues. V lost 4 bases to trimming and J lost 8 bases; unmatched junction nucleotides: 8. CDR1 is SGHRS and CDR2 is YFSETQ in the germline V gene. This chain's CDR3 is CASSQGLGDDEQFF. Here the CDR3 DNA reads TGCGCCAGCAGCCAGGGACTAGGTGACGATGAGCAGTTCTTC. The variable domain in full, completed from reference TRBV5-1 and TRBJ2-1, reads KAGVTQTPRYLIKTRGQQVTLSCSPISGHRSVSWYQQTPGQGLQFLFEYFSETQRNKGNFPGRFSGRQFSNSRSEMNVSTLELGDSALYLCASSQGLGDDEQFFGPGTRLTVL.

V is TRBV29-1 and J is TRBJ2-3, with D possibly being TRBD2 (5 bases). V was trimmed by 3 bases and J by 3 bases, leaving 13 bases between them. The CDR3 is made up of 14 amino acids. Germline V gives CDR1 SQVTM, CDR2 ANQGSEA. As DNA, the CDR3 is TGCAGCGTTGACCTCCCTACGGGGACAGATACGCAGTATTTT. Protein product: CSVDLPTGTDTQYF.

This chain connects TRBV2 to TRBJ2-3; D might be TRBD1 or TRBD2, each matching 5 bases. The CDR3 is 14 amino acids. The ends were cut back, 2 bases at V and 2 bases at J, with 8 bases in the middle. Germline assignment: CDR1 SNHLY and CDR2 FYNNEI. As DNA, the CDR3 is TGTGCCAGCAGTGAATGGGGGACCACAGATACGCAGTATTTT. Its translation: CASSEWGTTDTQYF.

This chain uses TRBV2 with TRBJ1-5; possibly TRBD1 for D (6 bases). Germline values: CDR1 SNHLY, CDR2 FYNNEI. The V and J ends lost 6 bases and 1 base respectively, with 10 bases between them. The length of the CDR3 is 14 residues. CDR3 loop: CASRGGRSNQPQHF. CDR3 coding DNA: TGTGCCAGCAGAGGGGGGCGAAGCAATCAGCCCCAGCATTTT. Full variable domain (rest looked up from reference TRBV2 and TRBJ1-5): EPEVTQTPSHQVTQMGQEVILRCVPISNHLYFYWYRQILGQKVEFLVSFYNNEISEKSEIFDDQFSVERPDGSNFTLKIRSTKLEDSAMYFCASRGGRSNQPQHFGDGTRLSIL.

CDR3 DNA: TGTGCCAGCAGCGGAGATACGCAGTATTTT. This sequence encodes CASSGDTQYF. The chain joins TRBV5-4 to TRBJ2-3; D is unclear. The V gene's germline CDR1 is SGHNT and CDR2 YYREEE (reference sequence). V was clipped by 4 bases and J by 5 bases, with 2 bases between them. This CDR3 has 10 amino acids.

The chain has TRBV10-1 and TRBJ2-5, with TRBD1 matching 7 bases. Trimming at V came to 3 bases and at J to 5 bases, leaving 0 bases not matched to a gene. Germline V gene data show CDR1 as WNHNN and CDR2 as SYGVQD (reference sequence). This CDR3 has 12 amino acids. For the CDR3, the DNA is TGCGCCAGCAGTGAAGGGGGCGAGACCCAGTACTTC. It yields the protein CASSEGGETQYF.

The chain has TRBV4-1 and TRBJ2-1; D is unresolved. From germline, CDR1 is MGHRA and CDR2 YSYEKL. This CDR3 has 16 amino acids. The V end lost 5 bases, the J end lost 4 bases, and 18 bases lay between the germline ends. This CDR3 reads CASSELNILDYNEQFF. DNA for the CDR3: TGCGCCAGCAGCGAACTGAATATTTTGGATTACAATGAGCAGTTCTTC.

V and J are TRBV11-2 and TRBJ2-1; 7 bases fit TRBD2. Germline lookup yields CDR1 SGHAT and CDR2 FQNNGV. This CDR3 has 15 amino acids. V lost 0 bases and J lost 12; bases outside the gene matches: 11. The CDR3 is CASSLDGRTRRGQFF. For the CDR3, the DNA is TGTGCCAGCAGCTTAGATGGGCGGACTAGACGGGGGCAGTTCTTC.

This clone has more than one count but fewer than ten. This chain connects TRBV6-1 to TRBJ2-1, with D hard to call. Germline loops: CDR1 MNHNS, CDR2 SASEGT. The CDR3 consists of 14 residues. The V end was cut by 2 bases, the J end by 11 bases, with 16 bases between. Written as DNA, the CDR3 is TGTGCCAGCAGTGAAAGTCTGGTAAGGCTAAAGCAGTTCTTC. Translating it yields CASSESLVRLKQFF.

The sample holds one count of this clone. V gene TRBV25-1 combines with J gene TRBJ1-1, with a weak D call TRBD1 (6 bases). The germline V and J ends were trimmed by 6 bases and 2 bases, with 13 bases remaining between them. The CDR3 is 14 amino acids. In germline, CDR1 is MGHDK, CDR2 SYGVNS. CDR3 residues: CASSAGQKNTEAFF. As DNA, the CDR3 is TGTGCCAGCAGCGCGGGACAAAAAAACACTGAAGCTTTCTTT.

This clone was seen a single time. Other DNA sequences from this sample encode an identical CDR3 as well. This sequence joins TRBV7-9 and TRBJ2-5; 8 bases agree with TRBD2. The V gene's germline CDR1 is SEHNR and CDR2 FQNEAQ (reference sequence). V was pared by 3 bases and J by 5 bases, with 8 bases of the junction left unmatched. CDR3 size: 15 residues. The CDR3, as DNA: TGTGCCAGCAGCTTTCTGGCGGGAGGAGGGGAGACCCAGTACTTC. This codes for CASSFLAGGGETQYF.

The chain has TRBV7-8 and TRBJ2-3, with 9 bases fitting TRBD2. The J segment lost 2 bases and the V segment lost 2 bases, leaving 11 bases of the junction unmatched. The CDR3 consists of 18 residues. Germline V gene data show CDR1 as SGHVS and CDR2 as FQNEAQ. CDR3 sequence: CASSLTRRLAALTDTQYF. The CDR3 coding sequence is TGTGCCAGCAGCTTAACTCGAAGACTAGCGGCCCTCACAGATACGCAGTATTTT.

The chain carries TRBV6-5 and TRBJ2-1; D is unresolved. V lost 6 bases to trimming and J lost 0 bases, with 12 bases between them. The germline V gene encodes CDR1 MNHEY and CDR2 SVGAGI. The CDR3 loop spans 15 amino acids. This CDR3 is CASRRDFSSYNEQFF. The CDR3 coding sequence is TGTGCCAGCAGGCGCGACTTCAGCTCCTACAATGAGCAGTTCTTC.

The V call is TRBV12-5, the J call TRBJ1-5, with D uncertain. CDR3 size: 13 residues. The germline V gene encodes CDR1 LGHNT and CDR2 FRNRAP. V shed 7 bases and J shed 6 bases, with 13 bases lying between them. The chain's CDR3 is CASALPGSQPQHF. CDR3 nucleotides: TGTGCTAGTGCTCTCCCCGGAAGTCAGCCCCAGCATTTT.

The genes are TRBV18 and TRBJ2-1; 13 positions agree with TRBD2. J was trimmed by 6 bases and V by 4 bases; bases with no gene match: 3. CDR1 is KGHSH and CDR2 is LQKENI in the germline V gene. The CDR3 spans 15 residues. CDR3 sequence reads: CASSLTSGRVNEQFF. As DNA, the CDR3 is TGTGCCAGCTCACTCACTAGCGGGAGGGTCAATGAGCAGTTCTTC. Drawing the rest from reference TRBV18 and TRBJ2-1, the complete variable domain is NAGVMQNPRHLVRRRGQEARLRCSPMKGHSHVYWYRQLPEEGLKFMVYLQKENIIDESGMPKERFSAEFPKEGPSILRIQQVVRGDSAAYFCASSLTSGRVNEQFFGPGTRLTVL.

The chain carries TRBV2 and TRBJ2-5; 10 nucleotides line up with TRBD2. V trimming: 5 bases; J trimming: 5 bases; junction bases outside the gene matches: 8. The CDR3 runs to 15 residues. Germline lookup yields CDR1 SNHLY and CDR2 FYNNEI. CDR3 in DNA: TGTGCCAGCAGTCCGAAGCGGGAGGGTGGGGAGACCCAGTACTTC. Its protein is CASSPKREGGETQYF.

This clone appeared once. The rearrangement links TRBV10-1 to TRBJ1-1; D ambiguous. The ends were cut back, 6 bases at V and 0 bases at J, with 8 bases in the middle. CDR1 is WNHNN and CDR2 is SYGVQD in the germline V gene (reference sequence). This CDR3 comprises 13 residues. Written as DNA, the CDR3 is TGCGCCAGCAGCAGAACCCTGAACACTGAAGCTTTCTTT. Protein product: CASSRTLNTEAFF.

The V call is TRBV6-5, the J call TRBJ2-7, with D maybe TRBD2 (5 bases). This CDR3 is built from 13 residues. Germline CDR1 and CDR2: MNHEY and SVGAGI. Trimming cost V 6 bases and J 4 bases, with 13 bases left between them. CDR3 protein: CASRYGAEYEQYF. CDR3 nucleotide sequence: TGTGCCAGCAGATATGGAGCGGAATACGAGCAGTACTTC.